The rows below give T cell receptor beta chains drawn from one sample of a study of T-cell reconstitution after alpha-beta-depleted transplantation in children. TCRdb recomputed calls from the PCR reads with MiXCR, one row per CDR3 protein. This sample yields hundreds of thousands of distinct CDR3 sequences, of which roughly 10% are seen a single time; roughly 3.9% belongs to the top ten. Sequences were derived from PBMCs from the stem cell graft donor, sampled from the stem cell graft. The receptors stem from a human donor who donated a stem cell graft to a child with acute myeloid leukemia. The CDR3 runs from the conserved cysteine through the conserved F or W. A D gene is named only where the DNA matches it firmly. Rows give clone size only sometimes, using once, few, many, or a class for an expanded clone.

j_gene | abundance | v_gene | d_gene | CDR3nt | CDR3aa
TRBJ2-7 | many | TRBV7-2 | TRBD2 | TGTGCCAGCGGACATAGCGGGATAGATCAGTACTTC | CASGHSGIDQYF
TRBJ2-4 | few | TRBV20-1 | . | TGCAGTGCTGAGGGGGGGTCCTCAAGGTTATGGAGCGGAAACATTCAGTACTTC | CSAEGGSSRLWSGNIQYF
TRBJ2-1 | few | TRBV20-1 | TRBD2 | TGCTGTGCTACCCGGAGGACTAGCGGGATCGGTGGCGATGAGCAGTTCTTC | CCATRRTSGIGGDEQFF
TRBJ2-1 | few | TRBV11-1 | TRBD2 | TGTGCCAGCAGCTTAGGGGGTAGCGGGCCCAATGAGCAGTTCTTC | CASSLGGSGPNEQFF
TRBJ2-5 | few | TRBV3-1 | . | TGTGCCAGCAGCCAAAGGGGGTTCGGGGAGACCCAGTACTTC | CASSQRGFGETQYF
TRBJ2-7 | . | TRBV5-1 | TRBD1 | TGCGCCAGCAGTTTGCGGACAGGGAATGTTTACGAGCAGTACTTC | CASSLRTGNVYEQYF
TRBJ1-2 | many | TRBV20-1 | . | TGCAGTGCTAGGGGAGACCCCAATCGAGCTAACTATGGCTACACCTTC | CSARGDPNRANYGYTF
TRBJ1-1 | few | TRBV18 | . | TGTGCCAGCTCACCACCCCTCACTGAAGCTTTCTTT | CASSPPLTEAFF
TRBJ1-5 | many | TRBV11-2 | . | TGTGCCAGCAGCTTAGATACCCGACAGCCCCAGCATTTT | CASSLDTRQPQHF
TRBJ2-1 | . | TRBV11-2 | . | TGTGCCAGCAGCTTAGATGGTCGGTCGGATAATGAGCAGTTCTTC | CASSLDGRSDNEQFF
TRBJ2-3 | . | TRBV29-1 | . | TGCAGCGTTGGCATCGCAGATACGCAGTATTTT | CSVGIADTQYF
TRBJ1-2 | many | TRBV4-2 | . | TGTGCCAGCAGCCAAGATTGGGCAGGCTACACCTTC | CASSQDWAGYTF
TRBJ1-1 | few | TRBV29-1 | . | TGCAGCGTTGAAGGACACTATATGAACACTGAAGCTTTCTTT | CSVEGHYMNTEAFF
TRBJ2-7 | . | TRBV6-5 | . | TGTGCCAGCAGTTACTCGCGGGACAGTTCCTACGAGCAGTACTTC | CASSYSRDSSYEQYF
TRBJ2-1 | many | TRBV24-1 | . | TGTGCCACCAGTGATTTAGAAGATGGGGCATACAATGAGCAGTTCTTC | CATSDLEDGAYNEQFF
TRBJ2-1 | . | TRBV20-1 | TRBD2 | TGCAGTGCTAGCCGGGGGGGAGCGGGTAATTACAATGAGCAGTTCTTC | CSASRGGAGNYNEQFF
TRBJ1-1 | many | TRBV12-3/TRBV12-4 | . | TGTGCCAGCAGTTTTGAGGGACGGGGGACTGAAGCTTTCTTT | CASSFEGRGTEAFF